This TCR beta chain was profiled in a study of post-analysis software for immune sequencing data (dated by TCRdb to 2014 to 2015). Concerning the study at large: Relapsing-remitting, secondary progressive and progressive-relapsing multiple sclerosis were recorded as disease courses, and subtype annotation was lacking for some patients. The patient repertoires were compared against 11 previously published healthy control repertoires obtained from donors aged about 6 to 27 years. A subset of samples was prepared in parallel using single-end sample barcoding, then pooled and co-amplified after Illumina adapter ligation. What the work shows at the level of the full study, not this receptor alone: The control group was slightly older than the multiple sclerosis patient group. Compared with controls, multiple sclerosis patients had significantly lower normalized Chao1 diversity, a finding suggesting substantial peripheral T-cell clonal expansion. Significantly higher frequencies in patients than in controls were found for roughly five TRBV segments, including TRBV5-6, TRBV5-1 and TRBV20-1. Direct clustering with F measure showed strong co-clustering of samples prepared in the same batch, prompting a batch-effect correction.

This clonotype was seen a handful of times. No cognate antigen has been identified for it. No clone much larger than this one lies a single base away; base qualities are absent. Library preparation employed PCR. TCRdb shows the sequencer as Illumina HiSeq 2500. To reduce PCR and sequencing biases, unique molecular identifiers were built into the TCR beta cDNA libraries. About 500,000 cDNA molecules were obtained per 1 to 10 million input T cells, so each molecule approximated one T cell. Patient libraries were prepared and sequenced with the same protocol used for the earlier healthy control dataset. Within a given batch, samples were prepared together, multiplexed and sequenced on the same HiSeq lane. The original methods were these. MIGEC was used to process the raw barcoded reads, and molecular identifier groups with only a single read were discarded before consensus assembly and CDR3 extraction. Clonotype tables were post-analysed with VDJtools, and diversity was normalized by down-sampling all datasets to the smallest sample size. To correct batch-related cross-sample contamination, repertoire overlap clustering matched CDR3 amino acid sequences but not nucleotide sequences. TCRdb redid the processing of the public reads, applying fastp at Q25 and MiXCR, and retained in-frame beta chains. Each entry is one CDR3 protein sequence, shown with its most common DNA and genes. The V and J calls here are based on TCRdb, not the publication. Here the sample has 150,000 to 200,000 distinct CDR3 sequences; 35% to 40% occur a single time. The ten top clones hold approximately 30% of the sample.

Per the germline V gene, MDHEN is the CDR1 and SYDVKM is the CDR2. The CDR3 numbers 14 residues from cysteine through phenylalanine. Only CDR3 DNA is held: 42 bases, read in frame from base 1. Relative to germline, V is 2 bases shorter and J is 4 bases shorter, with 11 bases between their ends. The time point label, read with the paper, signifies: second blood draw from one MS patient after hematopoietic stem cell transplantation. TCR beta repertoires were profiled from peripheral blood of approximately 13 young patients with multiple sclerosis to demonstrate the VDJtools post-analysis software. The patients with multiple sclerosis were children and adolescents between about 6 and 17 years of age.

The TCR originated in a girl aged 5 to 17 with multiple sclerosis. Donor details come from another sample of the same person, matched by shared clones. This chain joins TRBV28 to TRBJ2-5; a tentative D call is TRBD1 (6 bases match). The sequencing here drew on blood, taken after autologous hematopoietic stem cell transplantation. The bases read TGTGCCAGCAGTTTACAGGGACAAGGAGAGACCCAGTACTTC. It codes for CASSLQGQGETQYF.